The source of this T cell receptor (beta chain) is a study of beta chain features in type 1 diabetes. For the study at large: Similarity in age, gender and cell yields was seen between patients and healthy donors. Examined across all samples were approximately 99 million sorted cells. Whole-study results and caveats: VDJ junctions sequenced from type 1 diabetes patients showed fewer insertions and more deletions.

The sequenced template was cDNA made from the entire isolated RNA. Sequencing used immunoSEQ multiplex PCR; TCRdb keeps in-frame clones, though not all of them. Of around 160,000 clones in the sample, about 50% were seen once. A remark on this clone: Its antigen is not identified.

This CDR3 contains 13 residues. The V gene's germline CDR1 is MNHNY and CDR2 SVGAGI (reference sequence). The sample taken for sequencing was Tregs from blood. The TCR sequence derives from a man between 18 and 29 years old in good health. The chain joins TRBV6-6 to TRBJ2-5; D is possibly TRBD1 (5 bases). The end of the DNA is better explained by TRBJ2-7, so the J call may be wrong. The CDR3 nucleotides are TGTGCCAGCAGTCGACAGAACTCCTACGAGCAGTACTTC. It translates to CASSRQNSYEQYF.